The 3 T cell receptor beta chains below were found in one sample sequenced in a study of blood T cell repertoires in COVID-19. This table comes from immunoSEQ multiplex PCR, and its TCRdb copy is limited to in-frame clones, with some not included. This repertoire shows about 240,000 clones, roughly 81% found once; its top ten account for 6.5% to 9%. Material for sequencing was peripheral blood. The receptors were gathered from a woman older than 75 with COVID-19, enrolled during active disease.

The rearrangement links TRBV5-1 to TRBJ2-1; 11 bases fit TRBD2. V was clipped by 4 bases and J by 6 bases; unmatched bases: 3. CDR3 length: 14 residues. CDR1 and CDR2 from the germline V gene are SGHRS and YFSETQ. In DNA, the CDR3 is TGCGCCAGCAGCCGTAGCGGGAGGGGCAATGAGCAGTTCTTC. As protein: CASSRSGRGNEQFF.

The chain is built from TRBV15 and TRBJ2-1, with D tentatively TRBD2 (5 bases). V was clipped by 5 bases and J by 4 bases, with 15 bases between them. The V gene's germline CDR1 is LNHNV and CDR2 YYDKDF (reference sequence). CDR3 length: 15 amino acids. CDR3 sequence: CATSPGVVSYNEQFF. Written as DNA, the CDR3 is TGTGCCACCAGCCCCGGGGTAGTTTCGTACAATGAGCAGTTCTTC.

The chain is built from TRBV10-3 and TRBJ1-2; 11 bases are a match to TRBD1. J lost 6 bases, V lost 7 bases, and 7 bases had no gene match. Germline lookup yields CDR1 ENHRY and CDR2 SYGVKD. CDR3 length: 14 amino acids. CDR3 sequence (DNA): TGTGCCATCACCCGGAGGGACAGGGGGAATGGCTACACCTTC. Translated: CAITRRDRGNGYTF.